Sequencing of this T cell receptor (beta chain) was carried out in a study of T cell changes during pregnancy in multiple sclerosis. The assay was immunoSEQ multiplex PCR, and TCRdb's table has in-frame clones only and misses some. The table lists 58,000 or so clones, 75% to 95% of them singletons. The sequence came from a female donor in good health, enrolled as a control in a pregnancy study. Sequenced material: peripheral blood, taken in the first trimester of pregnancy.

The CDR3 here is CASSLGTSQFF. For the CDR3, the DNA is TGTGCCAGCAGCCTAGGGACTAGCCAGTTCTTC. This chain links TRBV5-4 with TRBJ2-1, with 9 bases aligning to TRBD2. This CDR3 is built from 11 residues. Per the germline V gene, CDR1 is SGHNT and CDR2 is YYREEE (reference sequence). V shed 4 bases and J 13 bases; nucleotides not matched to a gene: 3.